One sample yielded the 6 T cell receptor beta chains listed below, sequenced in a study of blood T cell repertoires in COVID-19. Clones were read by immunoSEQ multiplex PCR, and TCRdb kept only the in-frame ones, dropping some. Of about 160,000 clones listed, 70% to 90% are singletons. Sequences were obtained from PBMCs or T cells enriched from blood (not recorded which). Receptor source: a man aged 35-49 years who had recovered from COVID-19.

CDR3 sequence reads: CASSPPSTDTQYF. The DNA for the CDR3 is TGCGCCAGCAGCCCCCCTAGCACAGATACGCAGTATTTT. This chain connects TRBV5-1 to TRBJ2-3; D gene uncertain. Germline V gene sequence: CDR1 SGHRS, CDR2 YFSETQ. This CDR3 comprises 13 residues. With 4 bases removed from V and 0 bases from J, the gap between germline ends came to 6 bases.

The V and J genes are TRBV7-2 and TRBJ2-3, with 9 positions matching TRBD1. Germline V gene data show CDR1 as SGHTA and CDR2 as FQGNSA. J was trimmed by 6 bases and V by 2 bases; bases with no gene match: 6. CDR3 size: 15 residues. CDR3 DNA sequence: TGTGCCAGCAGCTTAACTCCGGGACAGGGCGATACGCAGTATTTT. Amino acids: CASSLTPGQGDTQYF.

About this clone: Other nucleotide sequences from this sample produce the same CDR3. This chain uses TRBV5-1 with TRBJ1-5; D unclear. CDR3 length: 15 amino acids. The ends were cut back, 5 bases at V and 0 bases at J, with 12 bases in the middle. Germline V gene lookup returns CDR1 SGHRS and CDR2 YFSETQ. The CDR3 region is CASSPGGYSNQPQHF. Here the CDR3 DNA reads TGCGCCAGCAGTCCCGGCGGTTATAGCAATCAGCCCCAGCATTTT. The whole variable domain, remainder taken from reference TRBV5-1 and TRBJ1-5, is KAGVTQTPRYLIKTRGQQVTLSCSPISGHRSVSWYQQTPGQGLQFLFEYFSETQRNKGNFPGRFSGRQFSNSRSEMNVSTLELGDSALYLCASSPGGYSNQPQHFGDGTRLSIL.

The V call is TRBV9, the J call TRBJ2-1; D perhaps matches TRBD2 (6 bases). CDR1 and CDR2 from the germline V gene are SGDLS and YYNGEE. V was shortened by 0 bases and J by 8 bases, with 6 bases between the two germline ends. CDR3 length: 12 residues. Written as DNA, the CDR3 is TGTGCCAGCAGCGTAGCGGGGGATGAGCAGTTCTTC. This codes for CASSVAGDEQFF.

V usage is TRBV10-3 and J usage is TRBJ1-1; 7 nucleotides match TRBD1. V dropped 6 bases and J dropped 5; count of bases not matched to a gene: 9. The CDR3 contains 14 residues. Germline V gene sequence: CDR1 ENHRY, CDR2 SYGVKD. This CDR3 is CAIRKDRIETEAFF. The DNA for the CDR3 is TGTGCCATCAGAAAGGACAGGATCGAGACTGAAGCTTTCTTT.

This clone was picked up one time. The V call is TRBV7-9, the J call TRBJ2-5; TRBD2 might be the D (5 bases). V lost 0 bases and J lost 5, with 13 bases in between. The CDR3 has 15 amino acids. From germline, CDR1 is SEHNR and CDR2 FQNEAQ (reference sequence). The CDR3: CASSLAYPPGETQYF. The CDR3 region has the DNA TGTGCCAGCAGCTTAGCCTACCCCCCGGGGGAGACCCAGTACTTC.